This entry describes one T cell receptor beta chain. What it binds is not known. The authors prepared the TCRbeta library with unique molecular identifiers. MiXCR, applied by TCRdb to the PCR reads, yields one record per CDR3 protein. The data contain about 350,000 distinct CDR3 sequences, around 15% of them singletons. From germline, CDR1 is MDHEN and CDR2 SYDVKM. V trimming: 8 bases; J trimming: 4 bases; junction bases outside the gene matches: 12. The CDR3 has 15 amino acids. The sample is drawn from a study of T-cell reconstitution after alpha-beta-depleted transplantation in children. Findings and caveats of the study: Recipient T cells and thymic progenitors that survived were the source of the high TCRbeta diversity seen at day 60 in some patients. A year post-transplant, T-cell counts and diversity derived mostly from newly produced T cells. Alpha-beta T cells present about two months after transplant were reported to originate from several hundred expanded graft clones.

This chain links TRBV28 with TRBJ2-5; 8 nucleotides align to TRBD1. This specimen was PBMCs, mostly from graft donor cells, taken 360 days after TCRalphabeta/CD19-depleted stem cell transplant. The receptor was isolated from a male patient between 2 and 15 years old who had a stem cell transplant for acute lymphoblastic leukemia, so the T cells may come from the graft donor. The CDR3 DNA follows: TGTGCCAGCTCCCTCGACCGGGACAGGAGAGAGACCCAGTACTTC. It specifies CASSLDRDRRETQYF.